This note documents a single TCR beta chain sequence. This specimen belongs to a study of tumor T cells in aggressive B-cell lymphoma. Germline values: CDR1 SGDLS, CDR2 YYNGEE. Between the trimmed V and J ends, which lost 5 bases and 5 bases, there was a span of 21 bases. The CDR3 consists of 16 residues. The assay was immunoSEQ multiplex PCR, and TCRdb's table has in-frame clones only and misses some. There are some 7,200 clones in the sample; around 90% occur only once, and approximately 2.8% lies in the top ten. The chain has TRBV9 and TRBJ2-3; D ambiguous. Sequences were obtained from tumor tissue. The sequence derives from an adult with diffuse large B cell lymphoma. Some clones in this sample may be carry-over from other donors' samples. This CDR3 is CASSPIPPSLGDTQYF. The DNA for the CDR3 is TGTGCCAGCAGTCCTATTCCCCCCTCTCTCGGAGATACGCAGTATTTT.